A selection of T cell receptor beta chains follows, all from one sample in a study of cytomegalovirus exposure and HLA in healthy donors. Assay used: immunoSEQ multiplex PCR; TCRdb lists only in-frame clones, some missing. The sample carries fewer than 100,000 clones, approximately 95% recorded once. The sample comprised PBMCs. These receptors all come from a woman between 18 and 30 years old in good health and CMV-seronegative. Each CDR3 is given with its conserved first and last residue. The D gene is left open where the match is weak. A row's size may be missing; if present it is once, few, many or a size class.

-	TRBV9	TRBJ1-5	-	CASSVAPQNQPQHF	TGTGCCAGCAGCGTAGCCCCACAGAATCAGCCCCAGCATTTT
-	TRBV6-6	TRBJ2-7	-	CASSESYEQYF	TGTGCCAGCTCCGAGAGCTACGAGCAGTACTTC
-	TRBV15	TRBJ2-2	TRBD1	CATSSRDRGTGELFF	TGTGCCACCAGCTCCCGGGACAGGGGCACCGGGGAGCTGTTTTTT
-	TRBV28	TRBJ1-5	-	CASTIINRDQPQHF	TGTGCCAGCACTATTATTAACAGGGATCAGCCCCAGCATTTT
once	TRBV13	TRBJ2-1	TRBD2	CASQAGGLYNEQFF	TGTGCCAGTCAGGCGGGAGGTCTGTACAATGAGCAGTTCTTC
-	TRBV7-8	TRBJ1-2	TRBD1	CASGQQGNYGYTF	TGTGCCAGCGGTCAACAGGGGAACTATGGCTACACCTTC
-	TRBV6-1	TRBJ1-2	-	CASEDPRLPYGYTF	TGTGCCAGCGAGGATCCCAGATTACCATATGGCTACACCTTC
-	TRBV29-1	TRBJ1-4	TRBD1	CSVEGDIIAGQSGKLFF	TGCAGCGTTGAAGGTGACATCATCGCGGGACAGTCTGGAAAACTGTTTTTT
-	TRBV6-5	TRBJ1-6	TRBD1	CASTPSGQGNSPLHF	TGTGCCAGCACACCTTCGGGACAGGGGAATTCACCCCTCCACTTT
once	TRBV27	TRBJ1-1	-	CASGVSIQDMNTEAFF	TGTGCCAGCGGCGTCTCTATACAGGATATGAACACTGAAGCTTTCTTT
-	TRBV7-6	TRBJ2-7	TRBD1	CASSLDRDRAYEQYF	TGTGCCAGCAGCTTAGATCGGGACAGGGCCTACGAGCAGTACTTC
-	TRBV30	TRBJ1-2	TRBD1	CAWAGTGHGYTF	TGTGCCTGGGCCGGGACAGGGCATGGCTACACCTTC
-	TRBV6-5	TRBJ1-2	-	CASSSYSGYTF	TGTGCCAGCAGTTCGTACAGTGGCTACACCTTC
many	TRBV28	TRBJ1-5	-	CASSSGNQPQHF	TGTGCCAGCAGTTCAGGGAATCAGCCCCAGCATTTT
-	TRBV5-1	TRBJ1-5	-	CASSLEGAVNQPQHF	TGCGCCAGCAGCTTGGAAGGGGCCGTCAATCAGCCCCAGCATTTT
-	TRBV7-2	TRBJ2-1	TRBD2	CASSYLSGRTHNEQFF	TGTGCCAGCAGCTACCTTAGCGGGAGGACCCACAATGAGCAGTTCTTC
-	TRBV30	TRBJ2-1	TRBD2	CAYLAASYNEQFF	TGTGCCTATCTAGCGGCCTCCTACAATGAGCAGTTCTTC
-	TRBV27	TRBJ2-7	-	CASSQGSSYEQYF	TGTGCCAGCAGTCAGGGGAGCTCCTACGAGCAGTACTTC
-	TRBV11-3	TRBJ2-7	-	CASSLDGGYEQYF	TGTGCCAGCAGCTTAGATGGCGGCTACGAGCAGTACTTC
once	TRBV10-1	TRBJ1-1	-	CASSPARFMNTEAFF	TGCGCCAGCAGTCCCGCACGGTTCATGAACACTGAAGCTTTCTTT
-	TRBV30	TRBJ2-1	TRBD1	CAWSVRPGGSMVNEQFF	TGTGCCTGGAGCGTTCGCCCAGGGGGCTCCATGGTCAATGAGCAGTTCTTC
-	TRBV19	TRBJ1-2	TRBD1	CASSIGTGSHYGYTF	TGTGCCAGTAGTATAGGGACAGGGAGTCACTATGGCTACACCTTC
-	TRBV15	TRBJ2-7	-	CATSRGVSRGEQYF	TGTGCCACCAGCAGAGGCGTCAGTAGAGGCGAGCAGTACTTC
-	TRBV4-3	TRBJ1-1	-	CASSQDRSGVEAFF	TGCGCCAGCAGCCAAGATCGGTCGGGGGTTGAAGCTTTCTTT
-	TRBV9	TRBJ2-1	-	CASSVARVYNEQFF	TGTGCCAGCAGCGTAGCCAGGGTGTACAATGAGCAGTTCTTC
-	TRBV27	TRBJ1-6	-	CASSLKGSEQGGLPPDSPLHF	TGTGCCAGCAGTTTAAAGGGGTCAGAACAGGGTGGTCTCCCACCGGATTCACCCCTCCACTTT
-	TRBV2	TRBJ2-4	TRBD1	CASRIKRQGSIQYF	TGTGCCAGCCGAATTAAACGACAGGGGAGCATTCAGTACTTC
-	TRBV19	TRBJ1-5	TRBD1	CASSARGHNQPQHF	TGTGCCAGTAGTGCCAGGGGGCACAATCAGCCCCAGCATTTT
-	TRBV10-1	TRBJ2-7	-	CASSESGQGEQYF	TGCGCCAGCAGTGAGTCCGGGCAGGGCGAGCAGTACTTC
-	TRBV6-5	TRBJ1-3	TRBD1	CASSGQGRVGNTIYF	TGTGCCAGCAGTGGACAGGGGAGGGTTGGAAACACCATATATTTT
-	TRBV7-9	TRBJ2-7	TRBD1	CASSLTGGVYEQYF	TGTGCCAGCAGCCTGACAGGGGGCGTCTACGAGCAGTACTTC
-	TRBV18	TRBJ2-7	-	CASSKLQAMGYEQYF	TGTGCCAGCTCCAAATTACAGGCAATGGGGTACGAGCAGTACTTC
-	TRBV6-1	TRBJ1-5	TRBD1	CASSGTGNQPQHF	TGTGCCAGCAGTGGGACAGGGAATCAGCCCCAGCATTTT
-	TRBV6-5	TRBJ2-3	TRBD2	CASKAGAGATDTQYF	TGTGCCAGCAAGGCAGGAGCGGGAGCCACAGATACGCAGTATTTT
-	TRBV4-1	TRBJ1-6	-	CASSQDQAGYNSPLHF	TGCGCCAGCAGCCAAGATCAAGCAGGTTATAATTCACCCCTCCACTTT
once	TRBV10-2	TRBJ1-2	TRBD1	CASSEKTAGQGYKGYTF	TGCGCCAGCAGTGAGAAAACGGCGGGACAGGGATATAAAGGCTACACCTTC
-	TRBV11-3	TRBJ2-3	-	CASSIRTVTDTQYF	TGTGCCAGCAGCATCCGGACAGTCACAGATACGCAGTATTTT
-	TRBV6-5	TRBJ2-7	TRBD2	CASSYSPSGSGEQYF	TGTGCCAGCAGTTACTCCCCTAGCGGGAGCGGAGAGCAGTACTTC
-	TRBV6-5	TRBJ2-7	-	CASSSAGLPYEQYF	TGTGCCAGCAGTTCCGCCGGACTGCCCTACGAGCAGTACTTC
-	TRBV21-1	TRBJ1-2	-	CASSKAHLKRPNYGYTF	TGTGCCAGCAGCAAAGCCCACCTCAAGAGGCCGAACTATGGCTACACCTTC
-	TRBV13	TRBJ2-2	-	CASSLGAGGTGELFF	TGTGCCAGCAGCTTAGGCGCAGGGGGGACCGGGGAGCTGTTTTTT
-	TRBV5-8	TRBJ2-1	TRBD2	CASNGGAADEQFF	TGTGCCAGCAACGGGGGGGCGGCGGATGAGCAGTTCTTC
-	TRBV4-1	TRBJ1-4	-	CASSQEGEVRGDRDEKLFF	TGCGCCAGCAGCCAAGAGGGTGAGGTACGGGGGGACCGTGATGAAAAACTGTTTTTT
-	TRBV7-8	TRBJ2-1	-	CASSPSEEQFF	TGTGCCAGCAGCCCTAGCGAAGAGCAGTTCTTC
-	TRBV6-5	TRBJ1-4	-	CASSTPVAEKLFF	TGTGCCAGCAGTACCCCCGTGGCCGAAAAACTGTTTTTT
-	TRBV7-9	TRBJ2-3	-	CASSRPTTGYTQYF	TGTGCCAGCAGCCGCCCCACGACAGGATATACGCAGTATTTT
once	TRBV28	TRBJ1-2	-	CATQGVAYGYTF	TGTGCCACTCAGGGTGTCGCCTATGGCTACACCTTC
-	TRBV28	TRBJ1-5	-	CATVNVNQPQHF	TGTGCCACCGTAAATGTCAATCAGCCCCAGCATTTT
-	TRBV4-1	TRBJ2-3	-	CASSQGTRLTDTQYF	TGCGCCAGCAGCCAAGGTACTAGGCTTACAGATACGCAGTATTTT
-	TRBV10-3	TRBJ2-3	-	CAISESGVGTDTQYF	TGTGCCATCAGTGAAAGCGGAGTGGGCACAGATACGCAGTATTTT
-	TRBV2	TRBJ1-1	TRBD1	CASSEQGVEAFF	TGTGCCAGCAGTGAACAGGGGGTTGAAGCTTTCTTT
once	TRBV19	TRBJ2-1	TRBD2	CASSPSGGLAEHNEQFF	TGTGCCAGTAGTCCGAGTGGGGGACTAGCGGAGCACAATGAGCAGTTCTTC
-	TRBV9	TRBJ2-2	-	CASSVEEYRTGELFF	TGTGCCAGCAGCGTAGAGGAATACAGGACCGGGGAGCTGTTTTTT